The clone carrying this T cell receptor beta chain was recorded once. These data originate in a study of blood T cell repertoires in COVID-19. Clones were read by immunoSEQ multiplex PCR, and TCRdb kept only the in-frame ones, dropping some. The profile shows 200,000 to 300,000 clones, approximately 85% of them singletons. Germline loops: CDR1 LNHNV, CDR2 YYDKDF (reference sequence). Unmatched junction bases numbered 6, after V lost 0 bases and J lost 14 bases. The CDR3 loop spans 14 amino acids. This clonotype originated in a woman between 65 and 79 years old with acute or convalescent COVID-19. The genes are TRBV15 and TRBJ1-6; 8 bases line up with TRBD1. Sequenced material: peripheral blood. The CDR3, as DNA: TGTGCCACCAGCAGAGACCTACAGGGGGTCGCCCTCCACTTT. Translation gives CATSRDLQGVALHF.